A single sample gave rise to the 29 T cell receptor beta chains below, sequenced in a study of blood T cell repertoires in COVID-19. Assay: immunoSEQ multiplex PCR; the TCRdb copy retains only in-frame clones and omits some. The sample records 60,000 to 85,000 clones, approximately 80% being singletons. Material: peripheral blood. The receptors originated from a human donor in a cohort sampled during active COVID-19.

The chain carries TRBV4-2 and TRBJ1-3, with no clear D. Germline-derived CDR1 and CDR2 are LGHNA and YNFKEQ. This CDR3 is built from 16 residues. V was pared by 1 base and J by 0 bases, with 10 bases between. The CDR3, as DNA: TGTGCCAGCAGCCAAGTTGTCGGGAGCTCTGGAAACACCATATATTTT. This gives the protein CASSQVVGSSGNTIYF.

This rearrangement joins TRBV6-5 to TRBJ1-5; D is unresolved. Germline loops: CDR1 MNHEY, CDR2 SVGAGI. The CDR3 extends over 14 amino acids. The V end was cut by 6 bases, the J end by 2 bases, with 11 bases between. DNA of the CDR3: TGTGCCAGCAGGCCCACTGTGGGCAATCAGCCCCAGCATTTT. Its protein product is CASRPTVGNQPQHF.

The CDR3 region is CSSQETQYF. The DNA for the CDR3 is TGTTCTAGTCAAGAGACCCAGTACTTC. J is TRBJ2-5 and V is TRBV28; D is uncertain. Germline V gives CDR1 MDHEN, CDR2 SYDVKM. CDR3 length: 9 amino acids.

The chain combines TRBV18 with TRBJ2-1, with TRBD2 matching over 11 bases. The CDR3 is 16 amino acids. The junction had 4 bases not matched to a gene; V was cut back by 3 bases and J by 3 bases. Germline V gene lookup returns CDR1 KGHSH and CDR2 LQKENI. The CDR3 here is CASSPFSGGDYNEQFF. Here the CDR3 DNA reads TGTGCCAGCTCACCTTTTAGCGGGGGGGACTACAATGAGCAGTTCTTC.

The chain has TRBV18 and TRBJ1-1; D may be TRBD1 (6 bases). CDR1 is KGHSH and CDR2 is LQKENI in the germline V gene. V was pared by 0 bases and J by 3 bases, with 8 bases between. This CDR3 region has 14 residues. The CDR3 DNA is TGTGCCAGCTCACCACCGGGGGGGCACACTGAAGCTTTCTTT. It is translated as CASSPPGGHTEAFF.

This clone has only a few counts. The chain recombines TRBV7-6 with TRBJ2-7, with 10 bases that match TRBD2. Germline trimming cut 5 bases from V and 2 bases from J; bases unmatched to any gene: 6. CDR1 and CDR2 from the germline V gene are SGHVS and FNYEAQ. This CDR3 region has 15 residues. The CDR3 loop reads CASSGGSGGTYEQYF. The CDR3 DNA sequence: TGTGCCAGCAGCGGGGGTAGCGGGGGGACCTACGAGCAGTACTTC.

This chain connects TRBV5-8 to TRBJ1-6; D gene ambiguous. Germline lookup yields CDR1 SGHTS and CDR2 YDEGEE. The ends were cut back, 4 bases at V and 4 bases at J, with 12 bases in the middle. This CDR3 has 15 residues. CDR3 amino acids: CASSKPGIYNSPLHF. CDR3 nucleotide sequence: TGTGCCAGCAGCAAACCCGGGATATATAATTCACCCCTCCACTTT.

For the CDR3, the DNA is TGTGCCTGGATGGGACAGGAGTCGAACATTCAGTACTTC. Its protein product is CAWMGQESNIQYF. The rearrangement links TRBV30 to TRBJ2-4; 8 bases agree with TRBD1. J gave up 7 bases and V 4 bases, and 6 bases lay outside the gene matches. CDR1 GTSNPN and CDR2 SVGIG come from the germline V gene (reference sequence). The CDR3 extends over 13 amino acids.

This clone was recorded a few times. The chain combines TRBV19 with TRBJ1-1; D perhaps matches TRBD1 (5 bases). V dropped 6 bases and J dropped 5 bases, with 19 bases sitting between them. This CDR3 comprises 15 residues. Germline loops: CDR1 LNHDA, CDR2 SQIVND (reference sequence). CDR3 protein: CASRVLGGLETEAFF. CDR3 coding DNA: TGTGCCAGTAGAGTACTGGGGGGTTTGGAGACTGAAGCTTTCTTT.

The CDR3 reads CASAATQAGYNTEAFF. DNA of the CDR3: TGTGCCAGCGCCGCCACCCAGGCGGGGTATAACACTGAAGCTTTCTTT. The gene calls are TRBV18 and TRBJ1-1; no reliable D call. The CDR3 has 16 amino acids. The V end was cut by 8 bases, the J end by 2 bases, with 21 bases between. Per germline, CDR1 KGHSH and CDR2 LQKENI.

The chain employs TRBV12-3 or TRBV12-4 and TRBJ1-5; D is possibly TRBD1 (6 bases). Deletions cut 6 bases from V and 4 bases from J, with 10 bases between. The CDR3 runs to 13 residues. DNA of the CDR3: TGTGCCAGCAGCGGACAGAAGAATCAGCCCCAGCATTTT. This sequence encodes CASSGQKNQPQHF.

The rearrangement uses TRBV25-1 and TRBJ2-4, with 7 bases identical to TRBD2. Germline V lookup: CDR1 MGHDK, CDR2 SYGVNS. Trimming cost V 4 bases and J 9 bases; bases outside gene matches: 9. The CDR3 is 14 residues long. In DNA form, the CDR3 reads TGTGCCAGCAGTGCCTCCACTAGCGTGGGCATTCAGTACTTC. Residues: CASSASTSVGIQYF.

The rearrangement links TRBV5-4 to TRBJ2-1; the match to TRBD2 covers 13 bases. The CDR3 sequence is 15 residues long. Per the germline V gene, CDR1 is SGHNT and CDR2 is YYREEE (reference sequence). V trimming: 4 bases; J trimming: 10 bases; junction bases outside the gene matches: 8. The CDR3 loop is CASSLGLAGVWEQFF. The CDR3 coding sequence is TGTGCCAGCAGCCTAGGACTAGCGGGAGTATGGGAGCAGTTCTTC.

This sequence joins TRBV19 and TRBJ2-7, with a possible D match to TRBD1 (6 bases). The CDR3 spans 12 residues. CDR1 and CDR2 from the germline V gene are LNHDA and SQIVND (reference sequence). Trimming left V 5 bases short and J 4 bases short, with 9 bases between. This CDR3 is CASSHTGYEQYF. The CDR3 DNA reads TGTGCCAGTAGTCACACAGGGTACGAGCAGTACTTC.

The CDR3 reads CASSKETAGRMIYEQYV. In nucleotides, the CDR3 is TGTGCCAGCAGCAAAGAGACTGCGGGACGGATGATATACGAGCAGTACGTC. The genes are TRBV21-1 and TRBJ2-7; the table gives TRBD2 as D, unverified against the DNA. TRBV21-1 has pseudogene status. This CDR3 has 17 amino acids.

The V and J genes are TRBV19 and TRBJ1-4; perhaps TRBD1 as D (5 bases). This CDR3 has 15 residues. Trimming took off 5 bases at V and 6 bases at J, with 16 bases between the two ends. Germline lookup yields CDR1 LNHDA and CDR2 SQIVND (reference sequence). The CDR3 bases are TGTGCCAGTAGTTCCCCAAGGGGTAAGGATGAAAAACTGTTTTTT. Residues: CASSSPRGKDEKLFF.

This clone showed up just a few times. The CDR3 DNA reads as TGTGCCAGCAGCATTGGTTTGGGCACAGGGAGGGGTCAAGAGACCCAGTACTTC. Amino acid sequence: CASSIGLGTGRGQETQYF. The rearrangement links TRBV7-8 to TRBJ2-5, with a tentative D call TRBD2 (7 bases). Germline V gene lookup returns CDR1 SGHVS and CDR2 FQNEAQ. The CDR3 is made up of 18 amino acids. Trimming shortened V by 5 bases and J by 2 bases, and 24 bases separated the two germline ends.

The gene calls are TRBV12-3 or TRBV12-4 and TRBJ2-3; the match to TRBD1 covers 7 bases. Germline trimming cut 5 bases from V and 6 bases from J; bases unmatched to any gene: 5. The CDR3 totals 13 residues. The CDR3 DNA reads as TGTGCCAGCAGTGAGGACAGGCGGGATACGCAGTATTTT. Amino acid sequence: CASSEDRRDTQYF.

The chain employs TRBV5-6 and TRBJ2-1; TRBD1 is a possible D gene (8 bases). The CDR3 has 14 amino acids. Germline assignment: CDR1 SGHDT and CDR2 YYEEEE. V was cut by 4 bases and J by 9 bases, with 17 bases left in between. CDR3 residues: CASSGGGQEGEQFF. CDR3 DNA sequence: TGTGCCAGCAGCGGCGGGGGACAGGAAGGTGAGCAGTTCTTC.

The chain is built from TRBV7-3 and TRBJ2-3, with 7 bases matching TRBD1. V lost 0 bases and J lost 7; bases outside the gene matches: 7. Germline V gene lookup returns CDR1 SGHTA and CDR2 FQGTGA. This CDR3 region has 15 residues. This CDR3 is CASSLTLGQINTQYF. The CDR3 nucleotides read TGTGCCAGCAGCTTAACACTGGGACAGATTAATACGCAGTATTTT.

There are a few counts of this clone. The chain is built from TRBV7-2 and TRBJ1-2; D is ambiguous. The CDR3 loop spans 16 amino acids. V lost 5 bases and J lost 8, with 24 bases in between. Germline CDR1 is SGHTA and CDR2 is FQGNSA. In DNA, the CDR3 is TGTGCCAGCAGCCATGAGACCTCGAGGGCACTCGGGGGCTACACCTTC. Translating gives CASSHETSRALGGYTF.

CDR3 amino acids: CASSLGPWGNTEAFF. The CDR3 bases are TGTGCCAGCAGCTTAGGCCCCTGGGGCAACACTGAAGCTTTCTTT. V usage is TRBV7-2 and J usage is TRBJ1-1, with a possible D match to TRBD1 (5 bases). V lost 1 base to trimming and J lost 2 bases, with 11 bases between them. CDR3 length: 15 residues. The V gene's germline CDR1 is SGHTA and CDR2 FQGNSA.

This clone has only a few counts. The CDR3 nucleotides are TGTGCCAGCAGTTACAGGGAGAGCACTGAAGCTTTCTTT. It yields the protein CASSYRESTEAFF. V usage is TRBV27 and J usage is TRBJ1-1; D may be TRBD1 (6 bases). The germline CDR1 and CDR2 sequences are MNHEY and SMNVEV (reference sequence). The V end was cut by 4 bases, the J end by 4 bases, with 10 bases between. The length of the CDR3 is 13 residues.

The chain couples TRBV4-3 to TRBJ2-3, with 16 bases fitting TRBD2. This CDR3 comprises 19 residues. The ends lost 4 bases at V and 2 bases at J; junction bases unmatched: 9. The germline V gene has CDR1 LGHNA and CDR2 YSLEER. CDR3 sequence reads: CASSPGLAGGPVSTDTQYF. The DNA for the CDR3 is TGCGCCAGCAGCCCGGGACTAGCGGGAGGGCCGGTCTCCACAGATACGCAGTATTTT.

The chain joins TRBV9 to TRBJ2-1, with 12 bases lining up with TRBD2. CDR1 and CDR2 from the germline V gene are SGDLS and YYNGEE. The CDR3 sequence is 16 residues long. V was pared by 2 bases and J by 7 bases, with 7 bases of the junction left unmatched. CDR3 nucleotide sequence: TGTGCCAGCAGCGTTCTAGCGGGGGGGCTCGGTAATGAGCAGTTCTTC. Its translation: CASSVLAGGLGNEQFF. The full variable domain, in which reference TRBV9 and TRBJ2-1 provide the parts outside the CDR3, is DSGVTQTPKHLITATGQRVTLRCSPRSGDLSVYWYQQSLDQGLQFLIQYYNGEERAKGNILERFSAQQFPDLHSELNLSSLELGDSALYFCASSVLAGGLGNEQFFGPGTRLTVL.

The chain carries TRBV6-5 and TRBJ2-3, with TRBD2 identical over 10 bases. Germline-derived CDR1 and CDR2 are MNHEY and SVGAGI. V gave up 6 bases and J gave up 5 bases; unmatched junction bases: 8. The CDR3 is 15 residues long. The CDR3 spells CASRRLAGDRDTQYF. The CDR3 coding sequence is TGTGCCAGCAGGCGCCTAGCGGGGGACAGAGATACGCAGTATTTT.

The chain couples TRBV7-2 to TRBJ1-5; D call uncertain. This CDR3 comprises 13 residues. V lost 5 bases to trimming and J lost 5 bases, with 10 bases between them. Germline V gives CDR1 SGHTA, CDR2 FQGNSA. The CDR3 loop reads CASSPNRHQPQHF. CDR3 in DNA: TGTGCCAGCAGCCCTAATCGCCATCAGCCCCAGCATTTT.

This clone is a singleton in its sample. The chain uses TRBV19 and TRBJ2-6; 14 bases line up with TRBD2. Trimming removed 3 bases from V and 4 bases from J; junction bases left unmatched: 5. This CDR3 has 18 amino acids. CDR1 LNHDA and CDR2 SQIVND come from the germline V gene (reference sequence). The CDR3 here is CASSMTSGRASGANVLTF. The CDR3 DNA reads as TGTGCCAGTAGTATGACTAGCGGGAGGGCCTCAGGGGCCAACGTCCTGACTTTC.

This chain links TRBV10-3 with TRBJ2-3, with 8 bases fitting TRBD2. The CDR3 consists of 15 residues. The junction had 7 bases not matched to a gene; V was cut back by 2 bases and J by 6 bases. Germline V lookup: CDR1 ENHRY, CDR2 SYGVKD. This CDR3 is CAISEAGGAPDTQYF. Here the CDR3 DNA reads TGTGCCATCAGTGAGGCCGGGGGGGCGCCGGATACGCAGTATTTT.